This is a list of T cell receptor beta chains from one sample in a study of blood T cell repertoires in COVID-19. TCRdb keeps only in-frame clones here, not all; method: immunoSEQ multiplex PCR. The data contain over 150,000 clones, approximately 84% of them singletons. The source material was peripheral blood. Source of these receptors: a man younger than 35 with active or convalescent COVID-19. The CDR3 runs from the conserved cysteine through the conserved F or W. A D gene is named only where the DNA matches it firmly. Clone size appears in some rows only: once, few, many, or a class for an expanded clone.

>15|TRBD1|TRBV19|few|TRBJ1-5
TGTGCCAGTAGTATTGGGGACAGGGTAGATCAGCCCCAGCATTTT
CASSIGDRVDQPQHF
>16|.|TRBV6-5|.|TRBJ2-1
TGTGCCAGCAGTTACCGGGGTCTCAGCTCCTACAATGAGCAGTTCTTC
CASSYRGLSSYNEQFF
>16|.|TRBV5-1|few|TRBJ1-3
TGCGCCAGCAGCTTGGGCGGGGGCGCGTATGGAAACACCATATATTTT
CASSLGGGAYGNTIYF
>14|TRBD2|TRBV7-2|.|TRBJ2-1
TGTGCCAGCAGCACAAGCGGGGCCCTCAATGAGCAGTTCTTC
CASSTSGALNEQFF
>14|TRBD2|TRBV28|.|TRBJ2-7
TGTGCCAGCAGTTCTAGCGGGAGGGCAGGCGAGCAGTACTTC
CASSSSGRAGEQYF
>15|TRBD1|TRBV6-6|.|TRBJ1-4
TGTGCCAGCAGTTCGTACAGGGGCGGGGGGGAAAAACTGTTTTTT
CASSSYRGGGEKLFF
>15|TRBD1|TRBV5-5|.|TRBJ2-1
TGTGCCAGCAGCTTCCTGGACAGGAGTGGCAATGAGCAGTTCTTC
CASSFLDRSGNEQFF
>14|.|TRBV5-6|.|TRBJ2-1
TGTGCCAGCAGCTTGTTACACCCCTACAATGAGCAGTTCTTC
CASSLLHPYNEQFF
>14|TRBD2|TRBV7-2|.|TRBJ2-2
TGTGCCAGCAGACTAGCGGGAGAGACCGGGGAGCTGTTTTTT
CASRLAGETGELFF
>14|TRBD1|TRBV30|.|TRBJ1-1
TGTGCCTGGAGCTTAATGGGGCACAGGGGCGAAGCTTTCTTT
CAWSLMGHRGEAFF
>14|TRBD1|TRBV5-1|.|TRBJ2-1
TGCGCCAGCAGCTGGGGGACAGGCCACAATGAGCAGTTCTTC
CASSWGTGHNEQFF
>15|TRBD2|TRBV28|.|TRBJ2-7
TGTGCCACCCGACCGGGGTCTAGCGGATCCTACGAGCAGTACTTC
CATRPGSSGSYEQYF
>16|TRBD1|TRBV18|.|TRBJ1-4
TGTGCCAGCTCACCCCAAAGACAGGGGACTAATGAAAAACTGTTTTTT
CASSPQRQGTNEKLFF
>16|.|TRBV10-3|.|TRBJ1-1
TGTGCCATCAGTCAAGGCAGGGCCGACCTGAACACTGAAGCTTTCTTT
CAISQGRADLNTEAFF
>17|TRBD2|TRBV7-9|.|TRBJ2-2
TGTGCCAGATGGACTAGCGGGGGAGTTTCGAACACCGGGGAGCTGTTTTTT
CARWTSGGVSNTGELFF
>14|.|TRBV5-5|.|TRBJ1-2
TGTGCCAGCAGCCCCGGGAGCCCCAACTATGGCTACACCTTC
CASSPGSPNYGYTF
>15|TRBD1|TRBV28|.|TRBJ1-1
TGTGCCAGCAGTTTGAGGGGACAGGGAAGCCTTGAAGCTTTCTTT
CASSLRGQGSLEAFF
>14|.|TRBV18|.|TRBJ1-3
TGTGCCAGCTCACCACCTGCTACTGGAAACACCATATATTTT
CASSPPATGNTIYF
>14|.|TRBV6-5|.|TRBJ1-1
TGTGCCAGCCTAGCCCCCGGAGGGAACACTGAAGCTTTCTTT
CASLAPGGNTEAFF
>15|.|TRBV12-5|.|TRBJ1-1
TGTGCTAGTGGTTGGTACCTAACAGAGAACACTGAAGCTTTCTTT
CASGWYLTENTEAFF
>16|TRBD1|TRBV4-1|.|TRBJ2-7
TGCGCCAGCAGCCAACCGGGACAGAGTATCTCCTACGAGCAGTACTTC
CASSQPGQSISYEQYF
>15|TRBD2|TRBV5-6|.|TRBJ2-3
TGTGCCAGCAGCATAGGACTAGCGTCAACAGATACGCAGTATTTT
CASSIGLASTDTQYF
>16|TRBD2|TRBV24-1|.|TRBJ2-7
TGTGCCACCAGTGACGGGACTAGCGGGCAATCCTACGAGCAGTACTTC
CATSDGTSGQSYEQYF
>15|TRBD2|TRBV5-1|.|TRBJ2-1
TGCGCCAGCAGCTTGGTAACTAGCGGCTACAATGAGCAGTTCTTC
CASSLVTSGYNEQFF
>13|.|TRBV12-3/TRBV12-4|.|TRBJ2-7
TGTGCCAGCAGTTTAGCGGGTTTCGCTAGTTGGTACTTC
CASSLAGFASWYF